The T cell receptor beta chain described here comes from a study of identical twins. TCRdb reanalysed the 5' RACE reads using MiXCR and keeps one entry per CDR3 protein. The profile shows 400,000 to 550,000 distinct CDR3 sequences, 20% to 30% of them singletons. Germline V gene data show CDR1 as MDHEN and CDR2 as SYDVKM. The CDR3 sequence is 14 residues long. The V end was cut by 4 bases, the J end by 1 base, with 8 bases between. These data are also associated with another study on T cells expressing NK-cell markers.

The clonotype originates from a woman aged 18-29 years in good health. V and J are TRBV28 and TRBJ1-5; D remains unclear. Sequencing was done on a sample of CD4+ T cells sorted from blood. This CDR3 reads CASSSTNSNQPQHF. The DNA of the CDR3 is TGTGCCAGCAGTTCTACGAACAGCAATCAGCCCCAGCATTTT.